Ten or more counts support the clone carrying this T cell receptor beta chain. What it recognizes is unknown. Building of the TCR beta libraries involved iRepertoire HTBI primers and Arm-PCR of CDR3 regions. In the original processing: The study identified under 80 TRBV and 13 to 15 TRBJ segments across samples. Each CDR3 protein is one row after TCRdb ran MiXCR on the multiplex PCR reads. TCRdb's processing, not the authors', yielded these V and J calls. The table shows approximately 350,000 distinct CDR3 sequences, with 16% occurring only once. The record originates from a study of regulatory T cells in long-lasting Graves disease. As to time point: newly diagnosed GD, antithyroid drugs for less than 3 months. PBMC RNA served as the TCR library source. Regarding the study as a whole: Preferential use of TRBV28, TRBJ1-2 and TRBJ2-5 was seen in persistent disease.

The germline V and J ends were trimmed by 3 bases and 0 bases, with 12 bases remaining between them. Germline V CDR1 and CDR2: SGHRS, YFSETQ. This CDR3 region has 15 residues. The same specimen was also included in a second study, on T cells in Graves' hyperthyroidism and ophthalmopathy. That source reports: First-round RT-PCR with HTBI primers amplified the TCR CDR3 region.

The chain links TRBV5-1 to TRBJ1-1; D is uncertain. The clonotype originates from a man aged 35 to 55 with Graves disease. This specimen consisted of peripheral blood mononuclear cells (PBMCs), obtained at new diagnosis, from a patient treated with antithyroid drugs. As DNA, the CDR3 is TGCGCCAGCAGCTCTATGACAACAATGAACACTGAAGCTTTCTTT. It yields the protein CASSSMTTMNTEAFF.